A single sample is the source of the 29 T cell receptor beta chains below, sequenced in a study of naive and memory T cell subsets. An equimolar mix of two oligonucleotides served as the beta constant-region primer for TRBC1 and TRBC2. Four rounds of PCR amplified the ligated cDNA using nested alpha and beta constant-region primers plus SP2. TCRdb re-called the UMI-ligation and nested PCR reads with MiXCR, one entry per CDR3 protein. This table has about 120,000 distinct CDR3 sequences, 36% appearing once. The material sequenced was central memory CD4+ T cells from blood. These receptors were taken from a human donor in good health.

V gene TRBV20-1 combines with J gene TRBJ2-7; D is perhaps TRBD1 (6 bases). Trimming removed 3 bases at V and 3 bases at J, with 9 bases between. The CDR3 extends over 12 amino acids. CDR1 DFQATT and CDR2 SNEGSKA come from the germline V gene (reference sequence). The CDR3 loop is CSARAGVYEQYF. CDR3 nucleotides: TGCAGTGCTAGGGCAGGGGTCTACGAGCAGTACTTC.

This chain's CDR3 is CSVEFGEQYF. CDR3 nucleotide sequence: TGCAGCGTTGAATTCGGCGAGCAGTACTTC. This rearrangement joins TRBV29-1 to TRBJ2-7; no firm D call. The CDR3 runs 10 residues. V was cut by 2 bases and J by 6 bases, with 5 bases left in between. Germline V gives CDR1 SQVTM, CDR2 ANQGSEA.

This clonotype was counted only a few times. The chain has TRBV29-1 and TRBJ1-1; D is possibly TRBD1 (5 bases). V dropped 6 bases and J dropped 4 bases, with 18 bases sitting between them. Germline CDR1 and CDR2: SQVTM and ANQGSEA. The CDR3 contains 14 residues. The CDR3 DNA reads TGCAGCGTCTTACAGGAGCTGCGTGTCACTGAAGCTTTCTTT. It translates to CSVLQELRVTEAFF.

This clonotype was recorded at least ten times. V gene TRBV3-1 combines with J gene TRBJ2-1, with D possibly TRBD1 on 5 matching bases. The V end lost 4 bases, the J end lost 1 base, and 8 bases lay between the germline ends. Germline lookup yields CDR1 LGHDT and CDR2 YNNKEL (reference sequence). This CDR3 is 14 amino acids long. CDR3 loop: CASSPGYSYNEQFF. The CDR3 DNA reads as TGTGCCAGCAGCCCAGGGTATTCCTACAATGAGCAGTTCTTC.

This clonotype was seen a handful of times. V usage is TRBV6-5 and J usage is TRBJ2-3; 11 nucleotides agree with TRBD2. The CDR3 sequence is 19 residues long. CDR1 and CDR2 (germline): MNHEY, SVGAGI. After removal of 6 bases from V and 2 bases from J, the junction contained 16 bases not matched to a gene. CDR3 DNA: TGTGCCAGCAGACGGGGGACTAGCGGAACTCTTGGGGTCACAGATACGCAGTATTTT. The encoded protein is CASRRGTSGTLGVTDTQYF.

This clonotype was observed at least ten times. CDR3 sequence reads: CASSYSFAGGPGRETQYF. For the CDR3, the DNA is TGTGCCAGCAGTTACTCCTTTGCGGGAGGGCCGGGTCGAGAGACCCAGTACTTC. The chain links TRBV6-5 to TRBJ2-5; the match to TRBD2 covers 9 bases. The CDR3 consists of 18 residues. J gave up 4 bases and V 0 bases, and 12 bases lay outside the gene matches. CDR1 MNHEY and CDR2 SVGAGI come from the germline V gene.

This clonotype has a handful of counts. V usage is TRBV3-1 and J usage is TRBJ2-3; TRBD2 matches 15 bases. The CDR3 extends over 17 amino acids. Germline CDR1 is LGHDT and CDR2 is YNNKEL (reference sequence). Losses at the gene ends were 3 bases for V and 1 base for J; bases not matched to a gene: 2. The CDR3 here is CASSQGLAGGGTDTQYF. For the CDR3, the DNA is TGTGCCAGCAGCCAGGGACTAGCGGGAGGTGGCACAGATACGCAGTATTTT.

This chain joins TRBV4-3 and TRBJ2-1; D unresolved. CDR3 length: 14 residues. Trimming took off 8 bases at V and 5 bases at J, with 16 bases between the two ends. The germline CDR1 and CDR2 sequences are LGHNA and YSLEER. Written as DNA, the CDR3 is TGCGCCAGCTCGTGGATTGGTAAGGACAATGAGCAGTTCTTC. As protein: CASSWIGKDNEQFF.

This clonotype was counted only a few times. Mismatch with germline at one junction end may stem from a read error. The chain recombines TRBV25-1 with TRBJ2-7; D perhaps matches TRBD1 (5 bases). This CDR3 contains 10 residues. Germline CDR1 and CDR2: MGHDK and SYGVNS. CDR3 sequence (DNA): TGTGCCAGCAGTGAAAGGGGTCTACACTTC. It specifies CASSERGLHF.

V and J are TRBV25-1 and TRBJ2-7, with D unresolved. The CDR3 loop spans 11 amino acids. Germline CDR1 reads MGHDK; CDR2 reads SYGVNS. V was pared by 4 bases and J by 7 bases, with 8 bases between. The CDR3: CASSGLSEQYF. In nucleotides, the CDR3 is TGTGCCAGCAGTGGATTGTCGGAGCAGTACTTC.

The V and J genes are TRBV28 and TRBJ2-7, with a possible D match to TRBD1 (7 bases). This CDR3 comprises 14 residues. Looked up from germline, CDR1 is MDHEN and CDR2 is SYDVKM. Trimming removed 7 bases from V and 1 base from J, with 14 bases in between. The CDR3 loop is CASTIQGRSYEQYF. The CDR3 DNA reads as TGTGCCAGCACCATACAGGGGAGGTCCTACGAGCAGTACTTC.

The chain uses TRBV7-2 and TRBJ2-3; no reliable D call. The CDR3 extends over 13 amino acids. V was trimmed by 4 bases and J by 4 bases, leaving 9 bases between them. The germline V gene encodes CDR1 SGHTA and CDR2 FQGNSA. CDR3 sequence (DNA): TGTGCCAGCAGCTCACGAGTAGCAGATACGCAGTATTTT. Its protein is CASSSRVADTQYF.

This clonotype was seen more than once but under ten times. The rearrangement links TRBV29-1 to TRBJ2-1, with TRBD2 matching over 10 bases. The CDR3 extends over 14 amino acids. Germline loops: CDR1 SQVTM, CDR2 ANQGSEA. The J segment lost 9 bases and the V segment lost 3 bases, leaving 8 bases of the junction unmatched. The CDR3, as DNA: TGCAGCGTTGATCCCAGCGGGAGGGCGGCTGAGCAGTTCTTC. This sequence encodes CSVDPSGRAAEQFF.

The J gene is TRBJ1-2, the V gene TRBV29-1; TRBD1 agrees at 7 bases. J lost 4 bases, V lost 5 bases, and 10 bases had no gene match. Germline CDR1 SQVTM, CDR2 ANQGSEA. The CDR3 length is 14 residues. CDR3 coding DNA: TGCAGCGTTAAGGGGAGACAGGGAGGCTATGGCTACACCTTC. It encodes CSVKGRQGGYGYTF. The full variable domain, its missing parts supplied by reference TRBV29-1 and TRBJ1-2, is SAVISQKPSRDICQRGTSLTIQCQVDSQVTMMFWYRQQPGQSLTLIATANQGSEATYESGFVIDKFPISRPNLTFSTLTVSNMSPEDSSIYLCSVKGRQGGYGYTFGSGTRLTVV.

The V and J genes are TRBV28 and TRBJ1-2; 8 positions agree with TRBD1. V shed 5 bases, J shed 4 bases, and the junction held 3 bases outside the gene matches. The CDR3 is 13 amino acids. CDR1 and CDR2 (germline): MDHEN, SYDVKM. The CDR3 coding sequence is TGTGCCAGCAGTCAGACAGGGGTCTATGGCTACACCTTC. Encoded protein: CASSQTGVYGYTF.

V is TRBV7-2 and J is TRBJ2-7; 13 bases match TRBD2. The V segment lost 4 bases and the J segment 5 bases; nucleotides outside the gene matches: 5. Germline loops: CDR1 SGHTA, CDR2 FQGNSA. The CDR3 covers 15 residues. The CDR3 nucleotides are TGTGCCAGCAGCTCGACTAGCGGGAGGTGGCACGAGCAGTACTTC. Translated: CASSSTSGRWHEQYF.

V is TRBV7-2 and J is TRBJ1-2; perhaps TRBD1 as D (6 bases). V was shortened by 8 bases and J by 8 bases, with 21 bases between the two germline ends. The CDR3 length is 14 residues. Germline V gives CDR1 SGHTA, CDR2 FQGNSA. Written as DNA, the CDR3 is TGTGCCAGCGTACAGGACAGTCTTTTGTGGGGCTACACCTTC. Protein product: CASVQDSLLWGYTF.

The rearrangement links TRBV28 to TRBJ2-3; D is perhaps TRBD2 (5 bases). Trimming left V 7 bases short and J 3 bases short, with 14 bases between. This CDR3 contains 14 residues. The germline CDR1 and CDR2 sequences are MDHEN and SYDVKM. In DNA form, the CDR3 reads TGTGCCAGCAAAGAAGGAGGTAAAACAGATACGCAGTATTTT. It is translated as CASKEGGKTDTQYF.

The chain links TRBV29-1 to TRBJ2-7, with D tentatively TRBD1 (7 bases). The germline CDR1 and CDR2 sequences are SQVTM and ANQGSEA. The CDR3 is 11 residues long. V lost 7 bases to trimming and J lost 7 bases, with 14 bases between them. CDR3: CSAEQGREQYF. The CDR3 bases are TGCAGCGCCGAACAGGGGAGGGAGCAGTACTTC.

This chain uses TRBV9 with TRBJ2-1; D is possibly TRBD2 (5 bases). Trimming removed 4 bases at V and 10 bases at J, with 15 bases between. Germline lookup yields CDR1 SGDLS and CDR2 YYNGEE. CDR3 length: 13 residues. As DNA, the CDR3 is TGTGCCAGCAGCCCACAGCTGGGCGGGGAGCAGTTCTTC. This encodes CASSPQLGGEQFF. The full variable domain, rest sourced from reference TRBV9 and TRBJ2-1, is DSGVTQTPKHLITATGQRVTLRCSPRSGDLSVYWYQQSLDQGLQFLIQYYNGEERAKGNILERFSAQQFPDLHSELNLSSLELGDSALYFCASSPQLGGEQFFGPGTRLTVL.

The chain joins TRBV5-1 to TRBJ1-4; D is perhaps TRBD1 (6 bases). CDR1 and CDR2 from the germline V gene are SGHRS and YFSETQ. V dropped 4 bases and J dropped 8 bases, with 18 bases sitting between them. The CDR3 covers 15 residues. CDR3 in amino acids: CASSRSRDKSEKLFF. CDR3 in DNA: TGCGCCAGCAGCCGTAGCCGGGACAAGTCGGAAAAACTGTTTTTT.

The rearrangement joins TRBV5-1 to TRBJ1-6, with 9 positions matching TRBD1. Germline assignment: CDR1 SGHRS and CDR2 YFSETQ. The V and J ends lost 4 bases and 7 bases, in that order; junction bases with no gene match: 3. The CDR3 length is 14 residues. CDR3 region: CASSLGQGNSPLHF. In nucleotides, the CDR3 is TGCGCCAGCAGCCTCGGACAGGGGAATTCACCCCTCCACTTT.

This chain links TRBV28 with TRBJ2-1; TRBD2 matches at 10 bases. V lost 7 bases to trimming and J lost 0 bases; unmatched junction nucleotides: 6. CDR1 is MDHEN and CDR2 is SYDVKM in the germline V gene. CDR3 size: 16 residues. This CDR3 reads CASTAGGYRSYNEQFF. DNA for the CDR3: TGTGCCAGCACAGCGGGAGGGTACCGCTCCTACAATGAGCAGTTCTTC. The full variable domain, rest sourced from reference TRBV28 and TRBJ2-1, is DVKVTQSSRYLVKRTGEKVFLECVQDMDHENMFWYRQDPGLGLRLIYFSYDVKMKEKGDIPEGYSVSREKKERFSLILESASTNQTSMYLCASTAGGYRSYNEQFFGPGTRLTVL.

The V gene is TRBV27, the J gene TRBJ1-2; 8 positions agree with TRBD1. CDR1 is MNHEY and CDR2 is SMNVEV in the germline V gene (reference sequence). V shed 2 bases, J shed 0 bases, and the junction held 8 bases outside the gene matches. The CDR3 contains 17 residues. CDR3 DNA: TGTGCCAGCAGTTTAAAGGGACAGGCCGACCCTAACTATGGCTACACCTTC. It translates to CASSLKGQADPNYGYTF.

The J gene is TRBJ2-7, the V gene TRBV27; 9 positions match TRBD1. This CDR3 has 15 residues. Losses at the gene ends were 6 bases for V and 3 bases for J; bases not matched to a gene: 9. CDR1 and CDR2 (germline): MNHEY, SMNVEV (reference sequence). The CDR3 loop is CASRRAGTGNYEQYF. The CDR3 DNA reads TGTGCCAGCAGGCGCGCCGGGACAGGGAACTACGAGCAGTACTTC.

The rearrangement uses TRBV28 and TRBJ1-5, with D tentatively TRBD1 (6 bases). This CDR3 spans 15 amino acids. V was clipped by 1 base and J by 4 bases, with 11 bases between them. In germline, CDR1 is MDHEN, CDR2 SYDVKM. CDR3 loop: CASSLSGARNQPQHF. The DNA for the CDR3 is TGTGCCAGCAGTTTATCGGGGGCTAGGAATCAGCCCCAGCATTTT.

This chain connects TRBV20-1 to TRBJ2-5; 10 bases map to TRBD2. Losses at the gene ends were 1 base for V and 5 bases for J; bases not matched to a gene: 10. Germline CDR1 DFQATT, CDR2 SNEGSKA (reference sequence). This CDR3 region has 16 residues. The CDR3 DNA reads TGCAGTGCTAGAGTCGGCCTGCTAGCGGGAGATGAGACCCAGTACTTC. It encodes CSARVGLLAGDETQYF.

The chain joins TRBV6-2 or TRBV6-3 to TRBJ1-1, with D perhaps matching TRBD1 (6 bases). V lost 6 bases, J lost 4 bases, and 12 bases lay in between. This CDR3 is built from 13 residues. The germline CDR1 and CDR2 sequences are MNHEY and SVGEGT. The CDR3 spells CASRSVGATEAFF. CDR3 bases: TGTGCCAGCAGGAGCGTGGGGGCCACTGAAGCTTTCTTT.

This clonotype showed up just a few times. The chain recombines TRBV12-3 or TRBV12-4 with TRBJ1-1; TRBD1 might be the D (6 bases). Trimming cost V 2 bases and J 1 base, with 8 bases left between them. The CDR3 sequence is 14 residues long. The CDR3 region is CASSLRGTNTEAFF. DNA for the CDR3: TGTGCCAGCAGTTTAAGGGGGACGAACACTGAAGCTTTCTTT.